This TCR beta chain was sequenced for a study of blood T cell repertoires in COVID-19. Study overall: In each case, the material was cDNA or gDNA derived from T cells, B-cell-depleted T cells, or PBMCs.

Original data processing: The authors estimated nucleated cell counts from reference gene primer amplification. This table comes from immunoSEQ multiplex PCR, and its TCRdb copy is limited to in-frame clones, with some not included. V and J calls and clone size are copied from that table; D and trimming were computed from the DNA. The profile shows about 270,000 clones, 86% of them singletons. Trimming removed 4 bases at V and 2 bases at J, with 9 bases between. Germline lookup yields CDR1 SGHTA and CDR2 FQGNSA. The CDR3 is made up of 15 amino acids. This clone appeared a single time. The specimen was peripheral blood. The rearrangement links TRBV7-2 to TRBJ2-6; D unclear. This TCR came from a woman in her seventies with COVID-19, enrolled during active disease. CDR3 in DNA: TGTGCCAGCAGCTCCCTTAGTCCTGGGGCCAACGTCCTGACTTTC. Its translation: CASSSLSPGANVLTF.